A single sample gave rise to the 5 T cell receptor beta chains below, sequenced in a study of cytomegalovirus exposure and HLA in healthy donors. Using immunoSEQ multiplex PCR, the repertoire was profiled, and TCRdb retains in-frame clones only, with some absent. The table has about 220,000 clones, around nine tenths seen once; the top ten hold approximately 2.9%. What was sequenced was PBMCs. Source of these receptors: a woman aged 18-29 years in good health and CMV-seronegative.

The chain recombines TRBV7-9 with TRBJ1-1; perhaps TRBD1 as D (5 bases). The V end lost 8 bases, the J end lost 1 base, and 8 bases lay between the germline ends. The CDR3 length is 12 residues. Germline V gene sequence: CDR1 SEHNR, CDR2 FQNEAQ (reference sequence). The DNA for the CDR3 is TGTGCCAGCGACACAGGGAACACTGAAGCTTTCTTT. The encoded protein is CASDTGNTEAFF. The full variable domain, its missing parts supplied by reference TRBV7-9 and TRBJ1-1, is DTGVSQNPRHKITKRGQNVTFRCDPISEHNRLYWYRQTLGQGPEFLTYFQNEAQLEKSRLLSDRFSAERPKGSFSTLEIQRTEQGDSAMYLCASDTGNTEAFFGQGTRLTVV.

Concerning this clone: This same CDR3 is encoded by further DNA sequences in the sample. This chain joins TRBV28 and TRBJ1-2; tentative D call: TRBD1 (5 bases). The V and J ends lost 2 bases and 2 bases respectively, with 9 bases between them. Germline V gives CDR1 MDHEN, CDR2 SYDVKM. The CDR3 contains 14 residues. The CDR3 spells CASSLGAGNYGYTF. In DNA, the CDR3 is TGTGCCAGCAGTTTAGGGGCAGGGAACTATGGCTACACCTTC.

This sequence joins TRBV5-6 and TRBJ2-1; 8 nucleotides agree with TRBD2. J lost 7 bases, V lost 2 bases, and 8 bases had no gene match. Per the germline V gene, CDR1 is SGHDT and CDR2 is YYEEEE. The CDR3 has 15 amino acids. Here the CDR3 reads CASSFRGLGTNEQFF. In nucleotides, the CDR3 is TGTGCCAGCAGCTTTAGGGGACTAGGGACGAATGAGCAGTTCTTC.

The V gene is TRBV7-3, the J gene TRBJ2-3, with 8 bases lining up with TRBD2. Trimming at V came to 5 bases and at J to 4 bases, leaving 5 bases not matched to a gene. The CDR3 is 14 residues long. The V gene's germline CDR1 is SGHTA and CDR2 FQGTGA. The DNA of the CDR3 is TGTGCCAGCAGCAGTGGGGGACTAGCAGATACGCAGTATTTT. Translating it yields CASSSGGLADTQYF.

V and J are TRBV11-2 and TRBJ1-3, with TRBD1 as a possible D gene (6 bases). V lost 0 bases, J lost 2 bases, and 11 bases lay in between. CDR3 length equals 16 residues. CDR1 is SGHAT and CDR2 is FQNNGV in the germline V gene. CDR3 nucleotide sequence: TGTGCCAGCAGCTTAGAACGCAGGGGCCCTGGAAACACCATATATTTT. The encoded protein is CASSLERRGPGNTIYF.